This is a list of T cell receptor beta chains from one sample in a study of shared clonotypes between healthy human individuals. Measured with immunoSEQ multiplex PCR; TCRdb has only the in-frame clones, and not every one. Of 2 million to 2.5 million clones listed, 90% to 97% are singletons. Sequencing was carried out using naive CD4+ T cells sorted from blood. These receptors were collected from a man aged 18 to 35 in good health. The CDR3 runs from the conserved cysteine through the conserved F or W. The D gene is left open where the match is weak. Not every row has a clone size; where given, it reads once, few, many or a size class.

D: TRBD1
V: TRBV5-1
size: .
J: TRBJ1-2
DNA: TGCGCCAGCACCGTTGGGACAGCTAACTATGGCTACACCTTC
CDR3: CASTVGTANYGYTF

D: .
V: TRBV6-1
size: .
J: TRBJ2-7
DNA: TGTGCCAGCAGTGAAGGGGGCCTGTCCTCCTACGAGCAGTACTTC
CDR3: CASSEGGLSSYEQYF

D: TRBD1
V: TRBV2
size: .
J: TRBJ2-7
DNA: TGTGCCAGCAGCTTCCAGACAGGGGGCGCTTTTAAAGAGCAGTACTTC
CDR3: CASSFQTGGAFKEQYF

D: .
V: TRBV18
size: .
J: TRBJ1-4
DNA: TGTGCCAGCTCACCGGTGGCTGGTGAAAAACTGTTTTTT
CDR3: CASSPVAGEKLFF

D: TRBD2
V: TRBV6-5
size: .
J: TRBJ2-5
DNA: TGTGCCAGCGGGGGACGGCGGGGGCAAGAGACCCAGTACTTC
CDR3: CASGGRRGQETQYF

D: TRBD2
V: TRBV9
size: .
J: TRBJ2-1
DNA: TGTGCCAGCAGCGCCTCTAGCGGGAGTTCCATCCATGAGCAGTTCTTC
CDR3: CASSASSGSSIHEQFF

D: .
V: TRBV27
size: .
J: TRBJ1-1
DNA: TGTGCCAGCAGGGCGGAGATGAACACTGAAGCTTTCTTT
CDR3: CASRAEMNTEAFF

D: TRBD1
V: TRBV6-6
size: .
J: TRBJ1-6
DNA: TGTGCCAGCAGTACGACCTTGACAGGGAGGGATTCACCCCTCCACTTT
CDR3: CASSTTLTGRDSPLHF

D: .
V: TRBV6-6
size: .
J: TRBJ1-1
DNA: TGTGCCAGCAGCCTAGACAGAGGGAACACTGAAGCTTTCTTT
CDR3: CASSLDRGNTEAFF

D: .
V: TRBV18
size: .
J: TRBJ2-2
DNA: TGTGCCAGCTCACCGCAAGCGGAGTACACCGGGGAGCTGTTTTTT
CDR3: CASSPQAEYTGELFF

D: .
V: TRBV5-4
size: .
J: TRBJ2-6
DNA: TGTGCCAGCAGCCCCTCTGGGGCCAACGTCCTGACTTTC
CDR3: CASSPSGANVLTF

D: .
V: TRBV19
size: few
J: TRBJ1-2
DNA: TGTGCCATTCTACAGGGTGGAAGTGGCTACACCTTC
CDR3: CAILQGGSGYTF

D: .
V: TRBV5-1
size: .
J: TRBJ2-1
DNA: TGCGCCAGCAGCTTGGCGGCATCGGGCGGCTCCTACAATGAGCAGTTCTTC
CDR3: CASSLAASGGSYNEQFF

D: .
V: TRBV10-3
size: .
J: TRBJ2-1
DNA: TGTGCCATCAGTGAGTCGAAGGGGCTATCCCCCTACAATGAGCAGTTCTTC
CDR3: CAISESKGLSPYNEQFF

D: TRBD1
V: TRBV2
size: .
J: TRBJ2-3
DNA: TGTGCCAGCACGAGAGACAGGGGTACGCAGTATTTT
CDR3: CASTRDRGTQYF

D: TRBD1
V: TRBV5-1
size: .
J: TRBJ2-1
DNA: TGCGCCAGCAGCACTCCGGACAGGGCCAGAGGCAATGAGCAGTTCTTC
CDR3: CASSTPDRARGNEQFF

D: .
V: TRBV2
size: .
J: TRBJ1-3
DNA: TGTGCCAGCAGCCCCAGGGGCTCTGGAAACACCATATATTTT
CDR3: CASSPRGSGNTIYF

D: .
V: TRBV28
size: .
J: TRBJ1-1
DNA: TGTGCCAGCAGTAGGAGACCGAACACTGAAGCTTTCTTT
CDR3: CASSRRPNTEAFF

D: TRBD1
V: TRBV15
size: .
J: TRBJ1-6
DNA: TGTGCCACCAGCAGAGAGACAGGGGGCAATTCACCCCTCCACTTT
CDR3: CATSRETGGNSPLHF

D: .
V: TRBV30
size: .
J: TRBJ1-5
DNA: TGTGCCTGGAGTGTAGCGCGCGGTAGCAATCAGCCCCAGCATTTT
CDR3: CAWSVARGSNQPQHF

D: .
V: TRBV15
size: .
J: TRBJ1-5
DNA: TGTGCCACCAGCAGAGATGCCAGGAATTTGGGTCAGCCCCAGCATTTT
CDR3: CATSRDARNLGQPQHF

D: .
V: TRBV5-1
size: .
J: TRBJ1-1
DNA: TGCGCCAGCAGCGAACAGCCGAACACTGAAGCTTTCTTT
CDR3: CASSEQPNTEAFF

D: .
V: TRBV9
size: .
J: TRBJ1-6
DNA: TGTGCCAGCAGCCCCGGGCTTCCCTATTCACCCCTCCACTTT
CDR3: CASSPGLPYSPLHF

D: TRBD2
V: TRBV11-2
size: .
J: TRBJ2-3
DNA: TGTGCCAGCACCTCAGCGGGGCATAGCACAGATACGCAGTATTTT
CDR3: CASTSAGHSTDTQYF